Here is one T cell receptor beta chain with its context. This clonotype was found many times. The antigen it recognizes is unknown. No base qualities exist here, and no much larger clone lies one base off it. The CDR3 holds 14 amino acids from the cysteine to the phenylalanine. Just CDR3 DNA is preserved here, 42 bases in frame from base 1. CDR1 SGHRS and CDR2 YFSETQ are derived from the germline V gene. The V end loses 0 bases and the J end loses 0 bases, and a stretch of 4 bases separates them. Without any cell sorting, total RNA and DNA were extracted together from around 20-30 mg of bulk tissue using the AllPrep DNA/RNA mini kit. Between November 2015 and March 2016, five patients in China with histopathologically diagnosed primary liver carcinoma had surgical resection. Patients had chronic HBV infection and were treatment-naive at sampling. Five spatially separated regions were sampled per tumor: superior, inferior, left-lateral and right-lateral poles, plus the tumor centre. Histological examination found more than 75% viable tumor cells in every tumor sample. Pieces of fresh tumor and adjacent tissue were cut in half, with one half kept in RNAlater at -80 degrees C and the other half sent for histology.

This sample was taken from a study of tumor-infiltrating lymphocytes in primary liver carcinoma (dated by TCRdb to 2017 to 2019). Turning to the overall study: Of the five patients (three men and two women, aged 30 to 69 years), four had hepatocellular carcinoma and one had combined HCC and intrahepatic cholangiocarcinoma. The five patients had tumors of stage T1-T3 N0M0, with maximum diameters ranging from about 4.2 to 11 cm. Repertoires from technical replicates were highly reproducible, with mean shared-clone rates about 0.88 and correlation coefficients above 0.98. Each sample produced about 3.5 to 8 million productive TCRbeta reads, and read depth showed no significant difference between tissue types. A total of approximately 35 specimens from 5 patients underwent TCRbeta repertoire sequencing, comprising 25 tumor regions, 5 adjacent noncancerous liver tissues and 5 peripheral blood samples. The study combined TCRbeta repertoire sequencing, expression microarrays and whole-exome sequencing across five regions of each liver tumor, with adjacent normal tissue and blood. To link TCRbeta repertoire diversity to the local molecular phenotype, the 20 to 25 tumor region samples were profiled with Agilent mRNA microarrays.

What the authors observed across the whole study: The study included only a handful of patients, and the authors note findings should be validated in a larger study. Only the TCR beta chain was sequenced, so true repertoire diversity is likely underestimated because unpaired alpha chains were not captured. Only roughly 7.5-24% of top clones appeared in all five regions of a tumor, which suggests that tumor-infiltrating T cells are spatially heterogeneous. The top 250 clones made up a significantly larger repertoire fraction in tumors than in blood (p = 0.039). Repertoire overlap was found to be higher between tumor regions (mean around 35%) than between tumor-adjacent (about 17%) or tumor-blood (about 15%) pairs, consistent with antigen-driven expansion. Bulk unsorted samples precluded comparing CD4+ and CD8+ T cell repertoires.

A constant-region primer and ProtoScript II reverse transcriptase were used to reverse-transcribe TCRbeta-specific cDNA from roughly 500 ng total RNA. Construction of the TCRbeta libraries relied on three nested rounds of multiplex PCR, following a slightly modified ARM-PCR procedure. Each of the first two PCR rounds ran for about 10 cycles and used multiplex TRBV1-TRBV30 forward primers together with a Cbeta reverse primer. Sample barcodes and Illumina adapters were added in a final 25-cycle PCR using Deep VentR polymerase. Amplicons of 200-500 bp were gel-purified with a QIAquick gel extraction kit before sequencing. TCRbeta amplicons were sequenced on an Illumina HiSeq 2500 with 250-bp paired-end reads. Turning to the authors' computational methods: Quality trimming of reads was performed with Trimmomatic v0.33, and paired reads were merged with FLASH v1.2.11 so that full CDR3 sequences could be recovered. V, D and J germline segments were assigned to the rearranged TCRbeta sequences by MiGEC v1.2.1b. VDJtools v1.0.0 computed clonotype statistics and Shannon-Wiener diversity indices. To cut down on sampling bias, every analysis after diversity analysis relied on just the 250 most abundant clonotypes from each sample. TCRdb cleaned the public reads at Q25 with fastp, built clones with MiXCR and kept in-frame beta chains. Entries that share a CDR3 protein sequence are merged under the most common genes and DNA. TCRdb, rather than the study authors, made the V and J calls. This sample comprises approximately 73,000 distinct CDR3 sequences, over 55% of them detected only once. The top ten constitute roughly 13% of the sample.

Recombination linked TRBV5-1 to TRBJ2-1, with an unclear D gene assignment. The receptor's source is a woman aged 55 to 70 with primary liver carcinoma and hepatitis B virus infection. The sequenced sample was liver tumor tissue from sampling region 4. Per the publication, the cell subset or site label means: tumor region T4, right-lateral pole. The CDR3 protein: CASSLDSSYNEQFF. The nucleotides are TGCGCCAGCAGCTTGGACAGCTCCTACAATGAGCAGTTCTTC.